The 4 T cell receptor beta chains below all came from one sample that was sequenced in a study of immune evolution from preneoplasia to lung adenocarcinoma. Libraries were prepared by immunoSEQ multiplex PCR; TCRdb keeps only in-frame clonotypes and omits some of them. This repertoire shows thousands of clones, 83% found once; its top ten account for more than 3%. Sequencing was carried out using FFPE adjacent normal lung tissue. These receptors came from a person between 65 and 80 years old with lung adenocarcinoma.

In its sample, this clone was seen a few times. The chain couples TRBV5-6 to TRBJ1-1, with D uncertain. The CDR3 sequence is 13 residues long. V lost 5 bases, J lost 1 base, and 9 bases lay in between. Germline V CDR1 and CDR2: SGHDT, YYEEEE. This chain's CDR3 is CASRAGSNTEAFF. The CDR3, as DNA: TGTGCCAGCAGAGCGGGATCGAACACTGAAGCTTTCTTT.

This clone was seen more than once but under ten times. The DNA for the CDR3 is TGTGCCAGCAGCGCGCTCGGACAGGGGTTTCGTGAAAAACTGTTTTTT. Its translation: CASSALGQGFREKLFF. The chain recombines TRBV11-2 with TRBJ1-4; the match to TRBD1 covers 9 bases. Germline CDR1 SGHAT, CDR2 FQNNGV. The CDR3 consists of 16 residues. V lost 5 bases to trimming and J lost 7 bases; unmatched junction nucleotides: 11.

A single count supports this clone. The rearrangement joins TRBV11-2 to TRBJ1-2, with 8 bases matching TRBD1. Germline trimming cut 4 bases from V and 2 bases from J; bases unmatched to any gene: 9. The CDR3 loop spans 16 amino acids. Germline-derived CDR1 and CDR2 are SGHAT and FQNNGV. CDR3 DNA sequence: TGTGCCAGCAGCTCCGGTCCCGGGACAGGCAACTATGGCTACACCTTC. Amino acid sequence: CASSSGPGTGNYGYTF.

DNA for the CDR3: TGTGCCAGTAGTATGGAACAGGGGTTCCACGAGCAGTACTTC. As protein: CASSMEQGFHEQYF. The chain combines TRBV19 with TRBJ2-7, with TRBD1 matching 7 bases. Germline CDR1 LNHDA, CDR2 SQIVND (reference sequence). Unmatched junction bases numbered 7, after V lost 3 bases and J lost 5 bases. This CDR3 is 14 amino acids long.